This T cell receptor beta chain was sequenced in a study of sequential checkpoint blockade in melanoma. Assay: immunoSEQ multiplex PCR; the TCRdb copy retains only in-frame clones and omits some. The sample carries under 20,000 clones, 65% to 85% recorded once. Documented treatment: randomized to nivolumab then ipilimumab (arm A) or the reverse (arm B). CDR1 is SGDLS, CDR2 YYNGEE, per germline. This CDR3 spans 15 amino acids. The V gene end was trimmed by 3 bases and the J gene end by 5 bases; junction bases not matched to a gene: 8. The sequenced sample was CD8+ T cells sorted from blood (inferred from file names), obtained from a patient given nivolumab and ipilimumab in sequence. The origin of this receptor is a human donor with melanoma. The genes are TRBV9 and TRBJ1-2; TRBD1 matches at 9 bases. CDR3: CASSAITGGVYGYTF. The CDR3 nucleotides read TGTGCCAGCAGCGCGATAACAGGGGGCGTTTATGGCTACACCTTC.